Following are 22 T cell receptor beta chains from one sample sequenced in a study of blood T cells in healthy people across ages (dated by TCRdb to between 2014 and 2017). The library came from 5' RACE. The sequencing machine was an Illumina HiSeq 2500. A second 7 to 11 cycle PCR used a sample-barcoded 5' primer and a J-beta primer mix. The public reads were reprocessed in TCRdb via fastp at Q25 and MiXCR, keeping in-frame beta chains. Identical CDR3 proteins give one entry, which carries the most common genes and DNA. This sample lists about 290,000 distinct CDR3 sequences; less than 30% were detected once. The ten largest account for approximately 29% of the sample. Sequenced input: blood. Receptors originate from a woman in her 70s in good health.

In its sample, this clonotype was seen a few times. The chain is built from TRBV20-1 and TRBJ2-5, with D perhaps TRBD2 (6 bases). The CDR3 extends over 11 amino acids. The ends were cut back, 4 bases at V and 5 bases at J, with 8 bases in the middle. Germline V CDR1 and CDR2: DFQATT, SNEGSKA (reference sequence). The CDR3 DNA reads as TGCAGTGCTACGGAGGGGGAGACCCAGTACTTC. Amino acid sequence: CSATEGETQYF.

This clonotype was seen repeatedly, ten times or more. The chain joins TRBV5-1 to TRBJ2-5; tentatively, D is TRBD1 or TRBD2 (5 bases each). Between the trimmed V and J ends, which lost 5 bases and 2 bases, there was a span of 10 bases. The CDR3 spans 13 residues. Germline-derived CDR1 and CDR2 are SGHRS and YFSETQ. The CDR3 region has the DNA TGCGCCAGCAGACTAGGGGCTCAAGAGACCCAGTACTTC. This sequence encodes CASRLGAQETQYF.

This clonotype was seen more than once but under ten times. The V call is TRBV5-4, the J call TRBJ2-7; 11 nucleotides line up with TRBD2. Trimming cost V 1 base and J 2 bases; bases outside gene matches: 11. Germline V CDR1 and CDR2: SGHNT, YYREEE (reference sequence). The length of the CDR3 is 18 residues. In DNA, the CDR3 is TGTGCCAGCAGCTTGATCACTAGCGGGAGCCTTGGCGCCTACGAGCAGTACTTC. Translation: CASSLITSGSLGAYEQYF.

This chain links TRBV28 with TRBJ2-7, with D tentatively TRBD2 (6 bases). The length of the CDR3 is 11 residues. Germline assignment: CDR1 MDHEN and CDR2 SYDVKM. Trimming pared 5 bases from V and 9 bases from J, leaving 11 bases between. The CDR3 bases are TGTGCCAGCAGTGGCGGGGCCGGGCAGTACTTC. Its protein product is CASSGGAGQYF.

The V call is TRBV6-5, the J call TRBJ2-7; 9 bases are a match to TRBD1. The CDR3 sequence is 17 residues long. The trim removed 4 bases at V and 2 bases at J, leaving 12 bases unmatched. Looked up from germline, CDR1 is MNHEY and CDR2 is SVGAGI. The CDR3 loop is CASSFESRTGDAYEQYF. CDR3 DNA sequence: TGTGCCAGCAGTTTTGAGTCAAGGACAGGGGATGCCTACGAGCAGTACTTC.

In nucleotides, the CDR3 is TGCAGCGTCTCTTGGGCCTTATCCTACAATGAGCAGTTCTTC. It is translated as CSVSWALSYNEQFF. The chain has TRBV29-1 and TRBJ2-1; D gene uncertain. This CDR3 comprises 14 residues. In germline, CDR1 is SQVTM, CDR2 ANQGSEA. Trimming left V 6 bases short and J 1 base short, with 13 bases between.

The chain has TRBV20-1 and TRBJ2-5; 12 nucleotides line up with TRBD2. Judging by the DNA end, TRBJ2-1 fits better; the J call may be wrong. The CDR3 is made up of 15 amino acids. Germline V gives CDR1 DFQATT, CDR2 SNEGSKA (reference sequence). The CDR3 here is CSARDRLAGVNEQFF. Here the CDR3 DNA reads TGCAGTGCTAGAGATAGACTAGCGGGAGTCAATGAGCAGTTCTTC.

V gene TRBV29-1 combines with J gene TRBJ1-3, with unresolved D. CDR3 length: 11 residues. Per the germline V gene, CDR1 is SQVTM and CDR2 is ANQGSEA. V was shortened by 7 bases and J by 4 bases, with 8 bases between the two germline ends. CDR3 nucleotide sequence: TGCAGCGCCCTAGGGGGAAACACCATATATTTT. Translated, it gives CSALGGNTIYF.

The CDR3 loop is CASSKSMNTEAFF. The CDR3 DNA sequence: TGTGCCAGCAGTAAGAGCATGAACACTGAAGCTTTCTTT. The V call is TRBV12-3 or TRBV12-4, the J call TRBJ1-1; D is unresolved. This CDR3 comprises 13 residues. V was clipped by 5 bases and J by 0 bases, with 7 bases between them.

The J gene is TRBJ2-5, the V gene TRBV18; no definite D call. Trimming removed 2 bases from V and 5 bases from J, with 9 bases in between. The CDR3 extends over 13 amino acids. Germline CDR1 is KGHSH and CDR2 is LQKENI. The CDR3 bases are TGTGCCAGCTCACCATATATGAGGGAGACCCAGTACTTC. Residues: CASSPYMRETQYF. Using reference TRBV18 and TRBJ2-5 for the parts outside the CDR3, the full variable domain is NAGVMQNPRHLVRRRGQEARLRCSPMKGHSHVYWYRQLPEEGLKFMVYLQKENIIDESGMPKERFSAEFPKEGPSILRIQQVVRGDSAAYFCASSPYMRETQYFGPGTRLLVL.

This clonotype was picked up many times. The chain combines TRBV29-1 with TRBJ2-2, with D perhaps TRBD1 (6 bases). Germline CDR1 SQVTM, CDR2 ANQGSEA. The CDR3 covers 12 residues. The germline V and J ends were trimmed by 7 bases and 7 bases, with 13 bases remaining between them. This CDR3 reads CSGKQGGGELFF. CDR3 in DNA: TGCAGCGGAAAACAGGGTGGCGGGGAGCTGTTTTTT.

This clonotype was counted a few times. A junction end diverges from the germline sequence, so it may reflect a read error. The J gene is TRBJ2-3, the V gene TRBV7-7; tentatively, D is TRBD2 (6 bases). Germline loops: CDR1 SSHAT, CDR2 FNYEAQ (reference sequence). The CDR3 covers 13 residues. The CDR3 coding sequence is TGTGCTAGCAGCCTAATCGGGGGAGGAACGCAGTATTTT. It is translated as CASSLIGGGTQYF.

This chain joins TRBV28 and TRBJ2-4; 9 bases agree with TRBD2. CDR1 is MDHEN and CDR2 is SYDVKM in the germline V gene. CDR3 length: 16 amino acids. V lost 2 bases to trimming and J lost 8 bases; unmatched junction nucleotides: 10. The CDR3 DNA follows: TGTGCCAGCAGTTTAGGGGGCGGGAGGGCCACGGACATTCAGTACTTC. It is translated as CASSLGGGRATDIQYF. The full variable domain, in which reference TRBV28 and TRBJ2-4 provide the parts outside the CDR3, is DVKVTQSSRYLVKRTGEKVFLECVQDMDHENMFWYRQDPGLGLRLIYFSYDVKMKEKGDIPEGYSVSREKKERFSLILESASTNQTSMYLCASSLGGGRATDIQYFGAGTRLSVL.

The sample holds many counts of this clonotype. The V and J genes are TRBV28 and TRBJ2-5, with 8 bases matching TRBD2. Germline assignment: CDR1 MDHEN and CDR2 SYDVKM. CDR3 length equals 16 residues. The V and J ends lost 5 bases and 2 bases, in that order; junction bases with no gene match: 10. The CDR3 here is CASSPLEIAGQETQYF. CDR3 nucleotides: TGTGCCAGCAGTCCCTTGGAAATAGCGGGACAAGAGACCCAGTACTTC. Drawing the rest from reference TRBV28 and TRBJ2-5, the complete variable domain is DVKVTQSSRYLVKRTGEKVFLECVQDMDHENMFWYRQDPGLGLRLIYFSYDVKMKEKGDIPEGYSVSREKKERFSLILESASTNQTSMYLCASSPLEIAGQETQYFGPGTRLLVL.

The chain employs TRBV4-3 and TRBJ1-5, with a possible D match to TRBD1 (6 bases). Germline CDR1 is LGHNA and CDR2 is YSLEER. The CDR3 covers 15 residues. Trimming cost V 3 bases and J 4 bases, with 13 bases left between them. CDR3 DNA: TGCGCCAGCAGCCATGGAAGGGGGTGGAATCAGCCCCAGCATTTT. This encodes CASSHGRGWNQPQHF.

The rearrangement links TRBV4-1 to TRBJ2-5, with D tentatively TRBD1 (6 bases). Matching the DNA end better, TRBJ2-7 makes the J call doubtful. The CDR3 has 16 residues. From germline, CDR1 is MGHRA and CDR2 YSYEKL. CDR3 loop: CASSQGDNTLSYEQYF. In DNA form, the CDR3 reads TGCGCCAGCAGCCAAGGGGACAATACCCTTTCCTACGAGCAGTACTTC.

A remark on this clonotype: One end of the junction does not line up with germline, which may come from a read error. The V gene is TRBV29-1, the J gene TRBJ1-1; 9 bases are shared with TRBD1. The CDR3 has 8 amino acids. CDR1 SQVTM and CDR2 ANQGSEA come from the germline V gene. The CDR3 here is CSAQQGAF. DNA for the CDR3: TGCAGCGCCCAACAGGGGGCCTTT.

The DNA for the CDR3 is TGTGCCAGCAGTTCCCGGGACAGGGTTGCTGGCTACACCTTC. Protein sequence: CASSSRDRVAGYTF. The chain links TRBV28 to TRBJ1-2; 9 nucleotides match TRBD1. Germline values: CDR1 MDHEN, CDR2 SYDVKM. Unmatched junction bases numbered 7, after V lost 4 bases and J lost 7 bases. The CDR3 has 14 residues.

This chain connects TRBV7-9 to TRBJ2-7; TRBD1 agrees at 8 bases. CDR3 length: 14 amino acids. V shed 0 bases, J shed 6 bases, and the junction held 4 bases outside the gene matches. The germline CDR1 and CDR2 sequences are SEHNR and FQNEAQ (reference sequence). This CDR3 reads CASSLADRGIEQYF. The CDR3 nucleotides read TGTGCCAGCAGCTTAGCCGACAGGGGAATCGAGCAGTACTTC.

There are many counts of this clonotype. The junction and the germline gene differ at one end; a read error may be behind it. The chain joins TRBV7-9 to TRBJ2-5; no reliable D call. Germline V gives CDR1 SEHNR, CDR2 FQNEAQ (reference sequence). This CDR3 comprises 16 residues. The CDR3 loop is CASSLAKAAKQATQYF. CDR3 DNA sequence: TGTGCCAGCAGCTTAGCGAAGGCAGCGAAGCAAGCGACCCAGTACTTC.

This clonotype showed up just a few times. The chain couples TRBV11-2 to TRBJ2-7; 9 nucleotides agree with TRBD1. This CDR3 is 14 amino acids long. The V gene's germline CDR1 is SGHAT and CDR2 FQNNGV. The V and J ends lost 5 bases and 7 bases, in that order; junction bases with no gene match: 9. CDR3 nucleotide sequence: TGTGCCAGCAGCCCGACAGGGGGGTTCGGTGAGCAGTACTTC. Encoded protein: CASSPTGGFGEQYF.

J is TRBJ2-5 and V is TRBV10-3, with TRBD1 identical over 11 bases. Trimming cost V 6 bases and J 11 bases; bases outside gene matches: 11. Germline CDR1 is ENHRY and CDR2 is SYGVKD. This CDR3 region has 14 residues. CDR3 nucleotide sequence: TGTGCCATCAGAGGAGGACAGGGGGCAGGGGAGCAGTACTTC. Protein: CAIRGGQGAGEQYF.